A single sample gave rise to the 32 T cell receptor beta chains below, sequenced in a study of tumor and adjacent non-tumor tissue in lung cancer. TCRbeta libraries were built with three rounds of nested PCR, modified from ARM-PCR. TCRdb fed the multiplex PCR reads into MiXCR, producing one record per CDR3 protein. The data show about 110,000 distinct CDR3 sequences, with over 75% seen just once and around 21% held by the top ten. No cell sorting was done before RNA was extracted from the tissue. The material sequenced was lung tumor tissue. The receptors were gathered from a man aged 65 to 85 with non-small cell lung cancer.

This chain joins TRBV9 and TRBJ2-1; TRBD2 matches 10 bases. The CDR3 covers 16 residues. Trimming removed 3 bases from V and 1 base from J; junction bases left unmatched: 4. Germline lookup yields CDR1 SGDLS and CDR2 YYNGEE. CDR3 loop: CASSGPSGRSYNEQFF. Here the CDR3 DNA reads TGTGCCAGCAGCGGACCTAGCGGGAGATCCTACAATGAGCAGTTCTTC.

The V and J genes are TRBV10-3 and TRBJ2-7, with 8 nucleotides matching TRBD1. This CDR3 contains 14 residues. From germline, CDR1 is ENHRY and CDR2 SYGVKD. The CDR3 protein is CVTHRGDLLYEQYF. In DNA, the CDR3 is TGTGTCACCCACAGGGGGGATCTTTTGTACGAGCAGTACTTC.

V usage is TRBV5-4 and J usage is TRBJ2-1; 14 positions match TRBD2. CDR3 length: 16 amino acids. Germline CDR1 and CDR2: SGHNT and YYREEE (reference sequence). V lost 4 bases to trimming and J lost 10 bases; unmatched junction nucleotides: 10. The CDR3 reads CASSGAGTSGGTEQFF. The CDR3, as DNA: TGTGCCAGCAGCGGGGCCGGGACTAGCGGGGGAACGGAGCAGTTCTTC. The full variable domain, its missing parts supplied by reference TRBV5-4 and TRBJ2-1, is ETGVTQSPTHLIKTRGQQVTLRCSSQSGHNTVSWYQQALGQGPQFIFQYYREEENGRGNFPPRFSGLQFPNYSSELNVNALELDDSALYLCASSGAGTSGGTEQFFGPGTRLTVL.

Concerning this clonotype: Mismatch with germline at one junction end may stem from a read error. The chain employs TRBV6-5 and TRBJ1-3; D is uncertain. The CDR3 runs 16 residues. Germline values: CDR1 MNHEY, CDR2 SVGAGI. This chain's CDR3 is CVSSYSFESSGNTIYF. DNA for the CDR3: TGTGTCAGCAGTTACTCGTTCGAGAGCTCTGGAAACACTATATATTTT.

To note about this clonotype: The junction shows a germline mismatch at one end, possibly a read error. V is TRBV5-6 and J is TRBJ2-1, with a possible D match to TRBD1 (5 bases). Germline values: CDR1 SGHDT, CDR2 YYEEEE. This CDR3 contains 16 residues. CDR3 in amino acids: CASSLAFQGSYNEQFF. As DNA, the CDR3 is TGTGCCAGTAGCTTGGCATTCCAGGGTTCCTACAATGAGCAGTTCTTC. Full variable domain (missing parts from reference TRBV5-6 and TRBJ2-1): DAGVTQSPTHLIKTRGQQVTLRCSPKSGHDTVSWYQQALGQGPQFIFQYYEEEERQRGNFPDRFSGHQFPNYSSELNVNALLLGDSALYLCASSLAFQGSYNEQFFGPGTRLTVL.

The sample holds a few counts of this clonotype. The missing conserved phenylalanine or tryptophan at the end of this CDR3 makes a read error likely. The limits of the CDR3 on the DNA are not certain, so only TCRdb's listed CDR3 is given. This rearrangement joins TRBV11-2 to TRBJ2-7. With termini counted, the CDR3 has 15 amino acids. Germline loops: CDR1 SGHAT, CDR2 FQNNGV. The CDR3: CASSLVFMSSYEQYL.

This clonotype occurred a few times. It may be a read error: a sequence one base away is much more abundant. V and J are TRBV28 and TRBJ2-1, with TRBD1 identical over 10 bases. This CDR3 region has 15 residues. CDR1 is MDHEN, CDR2 SYDVKM, per germline. CDR3 sequence (DNA): TGTACCAGCAGTCGACCGGGACAGGGGCGTCGTGAGCAGTTCTTC. This encodes CTSSRPGQGRREQFF.

The chain recombines TRBV6-1 with TRBJ1-5; D is undetermined. In germline, CDR1 is MNHNS, CDR2 SASEGT. CDR3 length: 15 amino acids. Deletions cut 8 bases from V and 0 bases from J, with 14 bases between. Here the CDR3 reads CASGAQSDSNQPQHF. The CDR3 DNA follows: TGTGCCAGCGGTGCCCAAAGTGATAGCAATCAGCCCCAGCATTTT.

Comment on this clonotype: A read error may explain this, as a much larger clone is one base away. The rearrangement links TRBV5-1 to TRBJ1-3, with 7 positions matching TRBD1. Germline CDR1 is SGHRS and CDR2 is YFSETQ. This CDR3 has 16 residues. The CDR3 DNA sequence: TGCGCCAGCAGCTTGGAGGGGGCCAACTCTGGAAGCACCATATATTTT. Protein: CASSLEGANSGSTIYF.

Notes on this clonotype: A much larger clone lies one base from this, so it may be a read error. The rearrangement uses TRBV7-8 and TRBJ2-1; 7 nucleotides line up with TRBD2. CDR3 size: 14 residues. Trimming cost V 5 bases and J 9 bases; bases outside gene matches: 10. Germline assignment: CDR1 SGHVS and CDR2 FQNEAQ. The CDR3 region has the DNA TGTGCCAGCAGCCAAATGACTAGCTTGGCTGAGCAGTTCTTC. Protein: CASSQMTSLAEQFF.

This chain joins TRBV10-3 and TRBJ2-3; D gene unclear. Germline V lookup: CDR1 ENHRY, CDR2 SYGVKD. The CDR3 consists of 12 residues. The CDR3 nucleotides read TGTACTATCGGTGTCGGCACAGATACGCAGTATTTT. Residues: CTIGVGTDTQYF.

V gene TRBV10-1 combines with J gene TRBJ2-3, with a possible D match to TRBD1 (5 bases). V dropped 0 bases and J dropped 2 bases, with 9 bases sitting between them. The CDR3 is 15 residues long. Germline CDR1 reads WNHNN; CDR2 reads SYGVQD (reference sequence). CDR3 sequence reads: CASSESSQATDTQYF. In DNA form, the CDR3 reads TGCGCCAGCAGTGAGTCGTCACAGGCCACAGATACGCAGTATTTT.

The rearrangement joins TRBV28 to TRBJ2-7; D gene ambiguous. Per the germline V gene, CDR1 is MDHEN and CDR2 is SYDVKM. This CDR3 contains 11 residues. The V gene lost 8 bases and the J gene lost 2 bases, with 7 bases spanning the gap. Here the CDR3 reads CASWTAYEQYF. The CDR3 coding sequence is TGTGCCAGCTGGACGGCCTACGAGCAGTACTTC.

The genes are TRBV7-8 and TRBJ1-1, with D unclear. V lost 2 bases and J lost 3, with 7 bases in between. CDR1 SGHVS and CDR2 FQNEAQ come from the germline V gene. This CDR3 region has 13 residues. The CDR3 DNA follows: TGTGCCAGCAGCTTAACTTTTGACACTGAAGCTTTCTTT. It codes for CASSLTFDTEAFF.

This clonotype was detected only a few times. Its ends do not fully match the called genes, so a read error is possible. This chain uses TRBV6-2 or TRBV6-3 with TRBJ2-2; the D gene is possibly TRBD1 (5 bases). The CDR3 is 15 residues long. The germline CDR1 and CDR2 sequences are MNHEY and SVGEGT. The DNA of the CDR3 is TGTACCAGTTACTTGGGGCAGGGAAACACCGGGGAGCTGTTTTTT. The encoded protein is CTSYLGQGNTGELFF.

On this clonotype: The conserved closing phenylalanine or tryptophan is absent in this CDR3, likely reflecting a read error. The CDR3 nucleotides are TGTGCCAGCAGATACTCGATGACAGTAGGCCACCAGGATACGCAGTATCTT. This sequence encodes CASRYSMTVGHQDTQYL. The chain couples TRBV6-2 or TRBV6-3 to TRBJ2-3; TRBD1 is a possible D gene (5 bases). The germline V gene has CDR1 MNHEY and CDR2 SVGEGT. The CDR3 runs 17 residues.

Points on this clonotype: The junction departs from the called germline gene at one end, perhaps through a read error. The chain has TRBV10-2 and TRBJ2-7; D is unresolved. The CDR3 is 13 amino acids. Germline V gives CDR1 WSHSY, CDR2 SAAADI. The CDR3, as DNA: TGCGCCAGCAGAACGATAGGATTCTACGAGCAGTATTTC. Its translation: CASRTIGFYEQYF.

The chain uses TRBV6-6 and TRBJ2-7, with 7 bases identical to TRBD1. Losses at the gene ends were 5 bases for V and 0 bases for J; bases not matched to a gene: 10. Germline V gene data show CDR1 as MNHNY and CDR2 as SVGAGI (reference sequence). The CDR3 runs 16 residues. The CDR3 DNA reads TGTGCCAGCAGTCCTGTAGGACAGGCCTCCTCCTACGAGCAGTACGTC. It is translated as CASSPVGQASSYEQYV.

As concerns this clonotype: A much larger clone differs by one base, so this may be a read error. V is TRBV7-3 and J is TRBJ2-1; 12 bases fit TRBD2. CDR3 length: 15 residues. CDR1 is SGHTA and CDR2 is FQGTGA in the germline V gene. The CDR3 loop is CASNLRLAGGDEQFF. The CDR3 nucleotides are TGTGCCAGCAACTTAAGGCTAGCGGGGGGGGATGAGCAGTTCTTC. Complete variable domain (other parts from reference TRBV7-3 and TRBJ2-1): GAGVSQTPSNKVTEKGKYVELRCDPISGHTALYWYRQSLGQGPEFLIYFQGTGAADDSGLPNDRFFAVRPEGSVSTLKIQRTERGDSAVYLCASNLRLAGGDEQFFGPGTRLTVL.

Regarding this clonotype: One junction end disagrees with the germline gene, perhaps due to a read error. This sequence joins TRBV12-3 or TRBV12-4 and TRBJ2-5; TRBD2 aligns across 9 bases. The CDR3 spans 20 residues. The CDR3 protein is CASRKSDHPTSGLPQKTQYF. CDR3 in DNA: TGTGCCAGCAGAAAAAGCGACCACCCGACTAGCGGACTTCCCCAGAAGACTCAGTACTTC.

About this clonotype itself: The junction departs from the called germline gene at one end, perhaps through a read error. This chain uses TRBV6-5 with TRBJ1-2; D remains ambiguous. The CDR3 has 15 residues. The V gene's germline CDR1 is MNHEY and CDR2 SVGAGI. DNA for the CDR3: TGTGCCAGCAGTTACTCGCCAGTGCGTCACTATGGTTACACCTTC. Its translation is CASSYSPVRHYGYTF.

Turning to this clonotype: A much larger clone differs by one base, so this may be a read error. The V call is TRBV28, the J call TRBJ1-5; no clear D. Germline CDR1 and CDR2: MDHEN and SYDVKM. There are 12 residues in the CDR3. Here the CDR3 DNA reads TGTGCCATCAAAAAAGGGTATCAGCCCCATCATTTT. Residues: CAIKKGYQPHHF.

Concerning this clonotype itself: At one boundary the junction diverges from the germline segment, which might be a read error. This chain links TRBV6-5 with TRBJ1-5, with D possibly being TRBD1 (5 bases). The CDR3 runs to 13 residues. Germline loops: CDR1 MNHEY, CDR2 SVGAGI. The CDR3 is CAISYRDVGPQHF. The CDR3 DNA reads as TGTGCCATCAGTTATAGGGATGTGGGGCCCCAACATTTT.

Here the CDR3 reads CASSGVGTSGREEQFF. CDR3 DNA: TGTGCCAGCAGCGGAGTAGGGACTAGCGGGAGAGAGGAGCAGTTCTTC. The genes are TRBV5-4 and TRBJ2-1, with 14 bases lining up with TRBD2. The J segment lost 10 bases and the V segment lost 4 bases, leaving 10 bases of the junction unmatched. The CDR3 covers 16 residues. Germline lookup yields CDR1 SGHNT and CDR2 YYREEE (reference sequence).

On this clonotype itself: Given a much more abundant clone one base away, this may be a read error. This chain uses TRBV20-1 with TRBJ1-3, with D possibly TRBD1 on 5 matching bases. The CDR3 totals 14 residues. Germline V gene lookup returns CDR1 DFQATT and CDR2 SNEGSKA (reference sequence). V dropped 5 bases and J dropped 7 bases, with 18 bases sitting between them. CDR3 region: CSAPPTRGGNTIYF. The CDR3 DNA sequence: TGCAGTGCTCCTCCGACACGGGGCGGGAACACCATATATTTT.

Comment on this clonotype: This likely comes from a read error, as the CDR3 has no conserved phenylalanine or tryptophan at its end. This chain links TRBV13 with TRBJ1-1; no definite D call. Germline-derived CDR1 and CDR2 are PRHDT and FYEKMQ (reference sequence). The CDR3 has 15 amino acids. This chain's CDR3 is CASSFRLNMNTEAFI. CDR3 in DNA: TGTGCCAGTAGCTTCCGTCTAAACATGAACACTGAAGCTTTCATT.

As to this clonotype: At one boundary the junction diverges from the germline segment, which might be a read error. The chain joins TRBV14 to TRBJ1-5; D might be TRBD1 (5 bases). Germline V gene data show CDR1 as SGHDN and CDR2 as FVKESK. The CDR3 runs 16 residues. In DNA, the CDR3 is TGTGCCAGCAGCCCCGGGGGTATCGGGGAGAGACAGCCCCAGCACTTT. It encodes CASSPGGIGERQPQHF.

A note on this clonotype: Because the CDR3 is missing its conserved closing phenylalanine or tryptophan, this is likely a read error. This chain uses TRBV4-1 with TRBJ2-1; D is perhaps TRBD2 (6 bases). Trimming removed 3 bases at V and 7 bases at J, with 16 bases between. Germline CDR1 and CDR2: MGHRA and YSYEKL. The CDR3 contains 15 residues. CDR3 sequence (DNA): TGCGCCAGCAGCCACGGGGGTTTTTTTGGTAATGAGCAGTTCTCC. As protein: CASSHGGFFGNEQFS.

The CDR3, as DNA: TGCAGTGCTAGAGCTTTGCTAGCGGTCTCCTACAATGAGCAGTTCTTC. Its protein product is CSARALLAVSYNEQFF. This chain connects TRBV20-1 to TRBJ2-1; TRBD2 matches at 7 bases. CDR1 and CDR2 (germline): DFQATT, SNEGSKA (reference sequence). This CDR3 has 16 residues. J was trimmed by 0 bases and V by 1 base; bases with no gene match: 6.

About this clonotype itself: The junction differs from germline at one of its ends, possibly a read error. This chain links TRBV13 with TRBJ1-5; tentative D call: TRBD1 (5 bases). The germline V gene encodes CDR1 PRHDT and CDR2 FYEKMQ (reference sequence). The CDR3 extends over 14 amino acids. The CDR3 DNA reads as TGTGTCAGCAGCCGTCAGGGCCTAAATCAGCCCCAGCATTTT. This codes for CVSSRQGLNQPQHF.

This sequence joins TRBV6-5 and TRBJ1-2; 8 bases are a match to TRBD1. The ends lost 2 bases at V and 14 bases at J; junction bases unmatched: 13. The CDR3 runs to 14 residues. CDR1 and CDR2 (germline): MNHEY, SVGAGI. CDR3 coding DNA: TGTGCCAGCAGTTACCAGGGGGCGGGCTATGGCCATACCTTC. Translation gives CASSYQGAGYGHTF.

Concerning this clonotype: A read error may produce the germline difference seen at one junction end. This sequence joins TRBV4-2 and TRBJ1-2; the D is unclear. This CDR3 is 13 amino acids long. The germline CDR1 and CDR2 sequences are LGHNA and YNFKEQ. In DNA form, the CDR3 reads TGTGTCAGCAGCCAAGATGGAGTTAGTGGCTATACCTTC. Its translation: CVSSQDGVSGYTF.